The 20 T cell receptor beta chains presented below share a single source sample, sequenced in a study of tumor and adjacent non-tumor tissue in lung cancer (dated by TCRdb to 2016 to 2018). Libraries were built with multiplex PCR. Sequencing was performed on an Illumina HiSeq 2500. TCRbeta libraries were constructed through three rounds of nested PCR with primers (Table S4) according to protocols modified from ARM-PCR. TCRdb trimmed public reads at Q25 via fastp, called clones via MiXCR and kept in-frame beta chains. Merged by CDR3 protein, the rows form single entries marked with the most common genes and DNA. This sample has approximately 120,000 distinct CDR3 sequences in its table, and around 80% of those were observed once. Around a third of the sample rests with the top ten. Bulk unsorted tissue served as the source for RNA extraction, and RNA quality was assessed using a NanoDrop ND-1000 and an Agilent 2100.

Sequencing input: lung tumor tissue. The receptor source for this set is a woman between 55 and 75 years old with non-small cell lung cancer.

Of note for this clonotype: A much larger clonotype is one base distant, so this may be a read error. DNA of the CDR3: TGCAGTGCTCCGTTACCCCTAGCGGAGACGCTCCACGAGCAGTACTTC. Its translation is CSAPLPLAETLHEQYF. The chain carries TRBV20-1 and TRBJ2-7; 7 bases align to TRBD2. This CDR3 is 16 amino acids long. V was clipped by 5 bases and J by 5 bases; unmatched bases: 18. The germline CDR1 and CDR2 sequences are DFQATT and SNEGSKA (reference sequence).

As concerns this clonotype: Here the CDR3 omits its conserved ending phenylalanine or tryptophan, so a read error is the likely source. The rearrangement uses TRBV7-3 and TRBJ2-2; 11 nucleotides agree with TRBD1. V lost 9 bases to trimming and J lost 5 bases; unmatched junction nucleotides: 11. Germline loops: CDR1 SGHTA, CDR2 FQGTGA. The CDR3 has 16 amino acids. CDR3 nucleotides: TGTGCCAGGAGCCGGACAGGGGGCGACCGTACCGGGGAGCTGTTTTCT. The encoded protein is CARSRTGGDRTGELFS.

This clonotype was seen once. At one of its ends the junction is not consistent with the germline gene, which may arise from a read error. The rearrangement uses TRBV11-3 and TRBJ1-1, with TRBD1 as a possible D gene (5 bases). The length of the CDR3 is 18 residues. Looked up from germline, CDR1 is SGHNT and CDR2 is YENEEA. The chain's CDR3 is CASSLIGPQGRMNTEAFF. The CDR3 nucleotides read TGCGCCAGCAGCTTAATTGGGCCGCAGGGACGGATGAATACTGAAGCTTTCTTT. Variable domain in full (rest from reference TRBV11-3 and TRBJ1-1): EAGVVQSPRYKIIEKKQPVAFWCNPISGHNTLYWYLQNLGQGPELLIRYENEEAVDDSQLPKDRFSAERLKGVDSTLKIQPAELGDSAVYLCASSLIGPQGRMNTEAFFGQGTRLTVV.

This clonotype was found once. V and J are TRBV5-5 and TRBJ1-5; D tentatively reads TRBD1 or TRBD2 (6 bases each). Near its end, the DNA agrees better with TRBJ2-3, so the J call may be wrong. The CDR3 consists of 15 residues. The V gene's germline CDR1 is SGHKS and CDR2 YYEKEE (reference sequence). Written as DNA, the CDR3 is TGTGCCAGCAGCTCGAGTTTAGGGGGGAATCAGCCCCAGTATTTT. Translating gives CASSSSLGGNQPQYF.

This chain links TRBV12-3 or TRBV12-4 with TRBJ2-5; D is unresolved. The length of the CDR3 is 12 residues. Between the trimmed V and J ends, which lost 8 bases and 4 bases, there was a span of 11 bases. The chain's CDR3 is CASPTDVETQYF. CDR3 nucleotide sequence: TGTGCCAGCCCAACCGACGTAGAGACCCAGTACTTC.

The table lists this clonotype with a few counts. This chain uses TRBV28 with TRBJ2-2; D call uncertain. Germline assignment: CDR1 MDHEN and CDR2 SYDVKM. The CDR3 consists of 12 residues. Deletions cut 6 bases from V and 5 bases from J, with 7 bases between. CDR3 DNA: TGTGCCAGCAGATTGATGACCGGGGAGCTGTTTTTT. Amino acid sequence: CASRLMTGELFF.

This clonotype was recorded only once. As the CDR3 is not closed by the conserved phenylalanine or tryptophan, this likely results from a read error. No DNA is shown, since the ends of the CDR3 on it are uncertain; the CDR3 is the one TCRdb lists. The genes are TRBV5-4 and TRBJ1-4. Germline loops: CDR1 SGHNT, CDR2 YYREEE (reference sequence). The CDR3 is 15 residues long, ends included. The CDR3 here is CASSLNPSSGEKLIL.

This chain uses TRBV28 with TRBJ2-3; 9 positions agree with TRBD2. Germline CDR1 is MDHEN and CDR2 is SYDVKM. After removal of 6 bases from V and 7 bases from J, the junction contained 8 bases not matched to a gene. The CDR3 runs 14 residues. The CDR3 is CASSVRLAANTQYF. DNA for the CDR3: TGTGCCAGCAGCGTGAGACTAGCGGCAAATACGCAGTATTTT. The full variable domain, completed using reference TRBV28 and TRBJ2-3, is DVKVTQSSRYLVKRTGEKVFLECVQDMDHENMFWYRQDPGLGLRLIYFSYDVKMKEKGDIPEGYSVSREKKERFSLILESASTNQTSMYLCASSVRLAANTQYFGPGTRLTVL.

In regard to this clonotype: Compared with germline, one end of the junction differs, possibly owing to a read error. The CDR3 sequence is CVSNLDSGVYTEAFF. The CDR3 coding sequence is TGTGTCAGCAACTTAGATTCTGGCGTGTACACTGAAGCTTTCTTT. The chain recombines TRBV11-2 with TRBJ1-1; D is ambiguous. CDR1 and CDR2 from the germline V gene are SGHAT and FQNNGV. CDR3 length: 15 residues.

There are many counts of this clonotype. This sequence joins TRBV20-1 and TRBJ2-5; D ambiguous. The germline V gene has CDR1 DFQATT and CDR2 SNEGSKA (reference sequence). V dropped 5 bases and J dropped 3 bases, with 4 bases sitting between them. CDR3 size: 10 residues. CDR3 residues: CSAEKETQYF. The CDR3 DNA follows: TGCAGTGCTGAGAAAGAGACCCAGTACTTC.

This clonotype showed up many times. This chain connects TRBV30 to TRBJ2-7; D tentatively fits TRBD1 or TRBD2 (5 bases each). Trimming left V 2 bases short and J 6 bases short, with 8 bases between. The CDR3 sequence is 11 residues long. Germline values: CDR1 GTSNPN, CDR2 SVGIG (reference sequence). CDR3 region: CAWSFGGEQYF. CDR3 nucleotides: TGTGCCTGGAGTTTTGGGGGCGAGCAGTACTTC. The full variable domain, its missing parts supplied by reference TRBV30 and TRBJ2-7, is SQTIHQWPATLVQPVGSPLSLECTVEGTSNPNLYWYRQAAGRGLQLLFYSVGIGQISSEVPQNLSASRPQDRQFILSSKKLLLSDSGFYLCAWSFGGEQYFGPGTRLTVT.

This clonotype appeared many times. The chain combines TRBV6-2 or TRBV6-3 with TRBJ2-1, with 15 bases aligning to TRBD2. The CDR3 is 17 amino acids. Trimming took 6 bases from V and 10 from J; bases not matched to a gene: 13. The germline CDR1 and CDR2 sequences are MNHEY and SVGEGT. For the CDR3, the DNA is TGTGCCAGCAGCCGCGGACTAGCGGGAGGGCTAAATAGAGAGCAGTTCTTC. Its translation is CASSRGLAGGLNREQFF.

Turning to this clonotype: Mismatch with germline at one junction end may stem from a read error. This chain links TRBV6-2 or TRBV6-3 with TRBJ1-2; D gene ambiguous. Per germline, CDR1 MNHEY and CDR2 SVGEGT. This CDR3 comprises 15 residues. CDR3 residues: CTSSSPDVHNYGYTF. The CDR3 DNA reads TGTACCAGCAGTTCTCCAGACGTTCATAACTATGGCTACACTTTC.

The gene calls are TRBV29-1 and TRBJ1-1; no firm D call. Trimming stripped 8 bases from V and 4 bases from J, with 8 bases between. Per germline, CDR1 SQVTM and CDR2 ANQGSEA. This CDR3 has 10 residues. The CDR3 region has the DNA TGCAGCATTGGGATCACTGAAGCTTTCTTT. Protein: CSIGITEAFF.

On this clonotype: Likely a read error: the CDR3 ends without its conserved phenylalanine or tryptophan. V and J are TRBV12-3 or TRBV12-4 and TRBJ2-1; D is unclear. The CDR3 sequence is 13 residues long. CDR3 sequence: CVSSEWGANEQFS. CDR3 in DNA: TGTGTCAGCAGCGAATGGGGTGCTAATGAGCAGTTCTCC.

Remarks on this clonotype: A clone one base away is much larger, so this may be a read error. The V and J genes are TRBV20-1 and TRBJ2-5; TRBD2 matches 8 bases. The germline V gene has CDR1 DFQATT and CDR2 SNEGSKA (reference sequence). This CDR3 is 16 amino acids long. In DNA form, the CDR3 reads TGCAGTGTTAGAGATCAGCGGGAGTCTAGGCAAGAGACCCAGTACTTC. This codes for CSVRDQRESRQETQYF.

The V call is TRBV7-2, the J call TRBJ2-1, with TRBD2 matching 8 bases. Germline values: CDR1 SGHTA, CDR2 FQGNSA. J lost 9 bases, V lost 5 bases, and 9 bases had no gene match. The CDR3 is made up of 14 amino acids. DNA of the CDR3: TGTGCCAGCAGCAAACAGCGGGAGCTGGGTGAGCAGTTCTTC. This gives the protein CASSKQRELGEQFF.

As regards this clonotype: A read error may account for a junction end that differs from germline. The gene calls are TRBV11-3 and TRBJ1-5; TRBD1 aligns across 7 bases. The germline V gene encodes CDR1 SGHNT and CDR2 YENEEA. The CDR3 sequence is 18 residues long. CDR3 DNA sequence: TGTACCAGCAGAGCATCCGACCCGGGACAGAAAGAGAGTCAGCCCCAGCATTTT. Translation: CTSRASDPGQKESQPQHF. Full variable domain (remainder filled in from reference TRBV11-3 and TRBJ1-5): EAGVVQSPRYKIIEKKQPVAFWCNPISGHNTLYWYLQNLGQGPELLIRYENEEAVDDSQLPKDRFSAERLKGVDSTLKIQPAELGDSAVYLCTSRASDPGQKESQPQHFGDGTRLSIL.

Points on this clonotype: At one of its ends the junction is not consistent with the germline gene, which may arise from a read error. This sequence joins TRBV20-1 and TRBJ2-3; maybe TRBD1 (6 bases). Germline loops: CDR1 DFQATT, CDR2 SNEGSKA (reference sequence). This CDR3 is 14 amino acids long. CDR3 DNA: TGCAATGCTAGACCAGGGGCCAAGACAGATACGCAGTATTTT. Its translation is CNARPGAKTDTQYF.

This clonotype was seen only once. V is TRBV11-2 and J is TRBJ1-1, with TRBD1 as a possible D gene (6 bases). Germline V CDR1 and CDR2: SGHAT, FQNNGV. The CDR3 totals 13 residues. The DNA of the CDR3 is TGTGACATTGTTAAAACAGGGACCACTGAAGCTTTCTTT. Its protein product is CDIVKTGTTEAFF. Combining the CDR3 with reference TRBV11-2 and TRBJ1-1 gives the whole variable domain EAGVAQSPRYKIIEKRQSVAFWCNPISGHATLYWYQQILGQGPKLLIQFQNNGVVDDSQLPKDRFSAERLKGVDSTLKIQPAKLEDSAVYLCDIVKTGTTEAFFGQGTRLTVV.